The clone carrying this T cell receptor beta chain is large by share. The protocol was immunoSEQ multiplex PCR, while the TCRdb copy is restricted to in-frame clones and leaves out a portion. The sample carries approximately 210,000 clones, around 81% recorded once. With 5 bases removed from V and 1 base from J, the gap between germline ends came to 19 bases. Germline V gives CDR1 SEHNR, CDR2 FQNEAQ (reference sequence). This CDR3 spans 17 amino acids. This entry belongs to a study of blood T cell repertoires in COVID-19. Study at large: Acute and convalescent COVID-19 samples came from the United States, Italy and Spain. The analysed material was cDNA or gDNA that came from T cells, B-cell-depleted T cells, or PBMCs.

The participants were between about 18 and 89 years old and came from 24 US areas. The specimen was PBMCs or T cells enriched from blood (not recorded which). The rearrangement uses TRBV7-9 and TRBJ2-3, with a tentative D call TRBD2 (7 bases). This TCR was recovered from a woman aged 45-59 years with acute COVID-19. CDR3 sequence: CASSPATGGLGTDTQYF. The CDR3 DNA reads as TGTGCCAGCAGCCCCGCTACGGGGGGCCTAGGCACAGATACGCAGTATTTT.